A single sample is the source of the 32 T cell receptor beta chains below, sequenced in a study of blood T cell repertoires in COVID-19. Method: immunoSEQ multiplex PCR; TCRdb's copy keeps in-frame clones and lacks some. The data contain a few hundred thousand clones, approximately 87% of them singletons. The specimen sequenced was peripheral blood. The receptors here all came from a man between 60 and 70 years old with acute or convalescent COVID-19.

This chain links TRBV11-3 with TRBJ2-1, with 11 nucleotides matching TRBD2. Germline V CDR1 and CDR2: SGHNT, YENEEA. After removal of 1 base from V and 4 bases from J, the junction contained 6 bases not matched to a gene. The CDR3 extends over 17 amino acids. In nucleotides, the CDR3 is TGTGCCAGCAGCTTAGGGACCACTAGCGGGAGTTACAATGAGCAGTTCTTC. Its translation: CASSLGTTSGSYNEQFF.

The gene calls are TRBV9 and TRBJ1-1, with 9 bases fitting TRBD1. V shed 7 bases and J 4 bases; nucleotides not matched to a gene: 14. Germline-derived CDR1 and CDR2 are SGDLS and YYNGEE. The CDR3 runs to 16 residues. The CDR3 here is CASSAELQGAITEAFF. For the CDR3, the DNA is TGTGCCAGCTCGGCTGAGTTACAGGGGGCTATCACTGAAGCTTTCTTT.

V and J are TRBV6-2 or TRBV6-3 and TRBJ1-2; D gene unclear. Germline V gene sequence: CDR1 MNHEY, CDR2 SVGEGT. Trimming removed 5 bases from V and 3 bases from J, with 10 bases in between. This CDR3 is 13 amino acids long. As DNA, the CDR3 is TGTGCCAGCAGTATGCGGGGAGACTATGGCTACACCTTC. This codes for CASSMRGDYGYTF.

The J gene is TRBJ1-2, the V gene TRBV28, with 7 nucleotides matching TRBD1. Germline V gene sequence: CDR1 MDHEN, CDR2 SYDVKM. This CDR3 comprises 15 residues. V shed 2 bases and J 5 bases; nucleotides not matched to a gene: 8. The CDR3 sequence: CASSLDTGEVYGYTF. DNA of the CDR3: TGTGCCAGCAGTTTAGACACAGGGGAGGTTTATGGCTACACCTTC.

The rearrangement joins TRBV19 to TRBJ1-4; 8 bases line up with TRBD1. Germline V gene lookup returns CDR1 LNHDA and CDR2 SQIVND (reference sequence). The CDR3 has 14 amino acids. The V segment lost 4 bases and the J segment 8 bases; nucleotides outside the gene matches: 6. The chain's CDR3 is CASSKDRENEKLFF. CDR3 coding DNA: TGTGCCAGTAGTAAGGACAGGGAGAACGAAAAACTGTTTTTT.

The chain carries TRBV30 and TRBJ2-2; 7 bases fit TRBD1. CDR1 and CDR2 (germline): GTSNPN, SVGIG (reference sequence). J was trimmed by 0 bases and V by 5 bases; bases with no gene match: 6. This CDR3 comprises 15 residues. For the CDR3, the DNA is TGTGCCTGGGAACAGGGGTCCCCGAACACCGGGGAGCTGTTTTTT. This translates into CAWEQGSPNTGELFF.

The J gene is TRBJ2-1, the V gene TRBV6-2 or TRBV6-3; D is perhaps TRBD2 (6 bases). Germline V lookup: CDR1 MNHEY, CDR2 SVGEGT. The V gene lost 3 bases and the J gene lost 8 bases, with 14 bases spanning the gap. The CDR3 contains 14 residues. The CDR3 DNA reads as TGTGCCAGCAGTTATGAGGGAGGTGTTGATGAGCAGTTCTTC. Translated, it gives CASSYEGGVDEQFF.

The rearrangement links TRBV27 to TRBJ2-5; 11 bases are shared with TRBD2. The CDR3 has 14 residues. The germline CDR1 and CDR2 sequences are MNHEY and SMNVEV (reference sequence). V lost 5 bases to trimming and J lost 4 bases; unmatched junction nucleotides: 3. This CDR3 reads CASSDLAGGETQYF. The CDR3 DNA reads TGTGCCAGCAGTGATCTAGCGGGGGGAGAGACCCAGTACTTC.

The J gene is TRBJ2-7, the V gene TRBV4-2, with unresolved D. From germline, CDR1 is LGHNA and CDR2 YNFKEQ. Trimming cost V 0 bases and J 3 bases, with 12 bases left between them. CDR3 length: 15 residues. The CDR3 coding sequence is TGTGCCAGCAGCCAAGAGCCGGGTAGGAACTACGAGCAGTACTTC. Amino acids: CASSQEPGRNYEQYF.

In this sample, this clone turned up once. The chain recombines TRBV6-4 with TRBJ2-2, with 14 bases aligning to TRBD2. After removal of 6 bases from V and 14 bases from J, the junction contained 8 bases not matched to a gene. The CDR3 sequence is 14 residues long. Germline values: CDR1 MRHNA, CDR2 SNTAGT. In nucleotides, the CDR3 is TGTGCCAGCAGCCCAGGACTAGCGGGAGGAATCCTGTTTTTT. Translated, it gives CASSPGLAGGILFF.

This chain uses TRBV24-1 with TRBJ2-1; 9 bases match TRBD1. The trim removed 8 bases at V and 7 bases at J, leaving 8 bases unmatched. The CDR3 is 14 residues long. Germline-derived CDR1 and CDR2 are KGHDR and SFDVKD. The CDR3 region is CATNSGTGLNEQFF. In DNA, the CDR3 is TGTGCCACCAACTCCGGGACAGGGCTTAATGAGCAGTTCTTC.

V gene TRBV6-2 or TRBV6-3 combines with J gene TRBJ2-2; perhaps TRBD1 as D (5 bases). The CDR3 is 13 residues long. V was pared by 5 bases and J by 1 base, with 5 bases between. CDR1 and CDR2 (germline): MNHEY, SVGEGT. CDR3 sequence: CASSTGNTGELFF. DNA of the CDR3: TGTGCCAGCAGTACAGGGAACACCGGGGAGCTGTTTTTT.

This clone was recorded only once. V gene TRBV28 combines with J gene TRBJ2-7; TRBD2 might be the D (5 bases). CDR3 length: 13 amino acids. From germline, CDR1 is MDHEN and CDR2 SYDVKM. Between the trimmed V and J ends, which lost 7 bases and 2 bases, there was a span of 12 bases. CDR3 region: CASKLGAAYEQYF. DNA for the CDR3: TGTGCCAGCAAACTGGGAGCGGCCTACGAGCAGTACTTC.

This chain uses TRBV7-9 with TRBJ1-3, with D perhaps TRBD1 (5 bases). The CDR3 totals 15 residues. Germline V gene data show CDR1 as SEHNR and CDR2 as FQNEAQ (reference sequence). V was shortened by 3 bases and J by 2 bases, with 11 bases between the two germline ends. The CDR3 coding sequence is TGTGCCAGCAGCTTTTCAGAGACAGCTGGAAACACCATATATTTT. Translation gives CASSFSETAGNTIYF.

V is TRBV3-1 (or the pseudogene TRBV3-2) and J is TRBJ1-1; 8 nucleotides line up with TRBD1. Germline CDR1 is LGHDT and CDR2 is YNNKEL (reference sequence). The CDR3 is 17 residues long. V lost 1 base and J lost 4; bases outside the gene matches: 11. CDR3 region: CASSQASLDRVSTEAFF. In DNA, the CDR3 is TGTGCCAGCAGCCAAGCTTCCTTGGACAGGGTGAGCACTGAAGCTTTCTTT.

V and J are TRBV19 and TRBJ1-1; 8 positions agree with TRBD1. Germline CDR1 LNHDA, CDR2 SQIVND (reference sequence). J gave up 1 base and V 5 bases, and 9 bases lay outside the gene matches. This CDR3 region has 16 residues. CDR3 protein: CASSPGQGRGNTEAFF. The CDR3, as DNA: TGTGCCAGTAGTCCCGGACAGGGTCGGGGGAACACTGAAGCTTTCTTT.

As for this clone: Germline is not matched at one junction end, which may reflect a read error. The chain combines TRBV25-1 with TRBJ1-4; 12 bases align to TRBD1. The V gene's germline CDR1 is MGHDK and CDR2 SYGVNS. The CDR3 sequence is 17 residues long. The CDR3 DNA is TGTGCCAGCAGTGAATTTAGGGGACAGGGGGCTAAAGAAAAACTGTTTTTT. The encoded protein is CASSEFRGQGAKEKLFF.

This sequence joins TRBV28 and TRBJ2-7; D gene unclear. Trimming stripped 8 bases from V and 3 bases from J, with 11 bases between. This CDR3 contains 12 residues. Germline V CDR1 and CDR2: MDHEN, SYDVKM. This chain's CDR3 is CASLDTYYEQYF. The CDR3, as DNA: TGTGCCAGCCTCGACACTTACTACGAGCAGTACTTC.

This rearrangement joins TRBV7-9 to TRBJ2-2; 9 nucleotides line up with TRBD2. J gave up 3 bases and V 2 bases, and 10 bases lay outside the gene matches. The CDR3 is 18 amino acids. Germline CDR1 is SEHNR and CDR2 is FQNEAQ (reference sequence). The CDR3 sequence is CASSLSSGRPTYTGELFF. The DNA of the CDR3 is TGTGCCAGCAGCTTATCGAGCGGGAGGCCCACATACACCGGGGAGCTGTTTTTT.

The rearrangement joins TRBV2 to TRBJ2-1, with 16 nucleotides matching TRBD2. The CDR3 runs 16 residues. Germline CDR1 SNHLY, CDR2 FYNNEI. Losses at the gene ends were 7 bases for V and 3 bases for J; bases not matched to a gene: 3. In DNA, the CDR3 is TGTGCCAGCATGGGGACTAGCGGGAGGGGCTACAATGAGCAGTTCTTC. Protein product: CASMGTSGRGYNEQFF.

The rearrangement joins TRBV19 to TRBJ2-7, with unresolved D. Looked up from germline, CDR1 is LNHDA and CDR2 is SQIVND (reference sequence). The CDR3 is made up of 13 amino acids. V shed 5 bases and J shed 0 bases, with 8 bases lying between them. The DNA of the CDR3 is TGTGCCAGTAGTCGAGGCTCCTCCTACGAGCAGTACTTC. It translates to CASSRGSSYEQYF.

This chain connects TRBV7-2 to TRBJ2-2; TRBD1 matches 7 bases. After removal of 2 bases from V and 3 bases from J, the junction contained 3 bases not matched to a gene. The germline V gene encodes CDR1 SGHTA and CDR2 FQGNSA. CDR3 length: 15 residues. CDR3 sequence: CASSLRGQYTGELFF. The CDR3, as DNA: TGTGCCAGCAGCTTAAGGGGGCAGTACACCGGGGAGCTGTTTTTT.

V and J are TRBV7-9 and TRBJ2-3, with 8 positions matching TRBD2. Per germline, CDR1 SEHNR and CDR2 FQNEAQ (reference sequence). J lost 5 bases, V lost 5 bases, and 9 bases had no gene match. The CDR3 is 15 residues long. The CDR3 protein is CASSRAQAGEDTQYF. As DNA, the CDR3 is TGTGCCAGCAGCCGGGCCCAAGCGGGAGAAGATACGCAGTATTTT.

The chain has TRBV3-1 (or the pseudogene TRBV3-2) and TRBJ1-3; D ambiguous. The CDR3 has 15 amino acids. CDR1 and CDR2 (germline): LGHDT, YNNKEL (reference sequence). V was trimmed by 1 base and J by 0 bases, leaving 7 bases between them. CDR3 residues: CASSQAGFSGNTIYF. CDR3 nucleotides: TGTGCCAGCAGCCAAGCCGGGTTCTCTGGAAACACCATATATTTT.

The chain employs TRBV6-2 or TRBV6-3 and TRBJ2-5; 8 nucleotides line up with TRBD1. The CDR3 contains 17 residues. Germline V gene data show CDR1 as MNHEY and CDR2 as SVGEGT. After removal of 4 bases from V and 5 bases from J, the junction contained 15 bases not matched to a gene. CDR3 sequence: CASSSRDRSQVLETQYF. The CDR3 DNA follows: TGTGCCAGCAGTTCCCGGGACAGGAGTCAAGTTCTGGAGACCCAGTACTTC.

The chain is built from TRBV29-1 and TRBJ2-1; 14 nucleotides match TRBD2. The germline CDR1 and CDR2 sequences are SQVTM and ANQGSEA. Germline trimming cut 7 bases from V and 7 bases from J; bases unmatched to any gene: 12. The CDR3 covers 16 residues. This CDR3 is CSAGTSGRGLGNEQFF. The CDR3 DNA follows: TGCAGCGCTGGGACTAGCGGGAGAGGTCTGGGGAATGAGCAGTTCTTC.

This chain connects TRBV27 to TRBJ2-2; the D gene is possibly TRBD2 (6 bases). CDR1 and CDR2 from the germline V gene are MNHEY and SMNVEV (reference sequence). V lost 7 bases to trimming and J lost 4 bases, with 13 bases between them. The CDR3 is 14 residues long. In DNA, the CDR3 is TGTGCCAGCAAGGAGGGAGTAGTCACCGGGGAGCTGTTTTTT. Translated: CASKEGVVTGELFF.

The J gene is TRBJ2-7, the V gene TRBV24-1; 8 bases are a match to TRBD2. CDR3 length: 12 residues. The germline V gene encodes CDR1 KGHDR and CDR2 SFDVKD. J lost 9 bases, V lost 4 bases, and 4 bases had no gene match. The CDR3 coding sequence is TGTGCCACCAGTGACCGACTAGCGCGGCAGTACTTC. The encoded protein is CATSDRLARQYF.

CDR3 in amino acids: CASSQVPQGDQPQHF. The CDR3 nucleotides are TGCGCCAGCAGCCAGGTCCCTCAGGGGGATCAGCCCCAGCATTTT. The chain is built from TRBV4-1 and TRBJ1-5, with 7 bases identical to TRBD1. CDR3 length: 15 amino acids. The germline V gene has CDR1 MGHRA and CDR2 YSYEKL. J lost 5 bases, V lost 3 bases, and 7 bases had no gene match.

The chain uses TRBV5-1 and TRBJ2-7; 9 positions agree with TRBD2. Trimming cost V 0 bases and J 5 bases; bases outside gene matches: 6. CDR1 and CDR2 (germline): SGHRS, YFSETQ. The CDR3 has 15 amino acids. CDR3 DNA: TGCGCCAGCAGCTTGGGGGCGACTAGCGGACACGAGCAGTACTTC. Protein sequence: CASSLGATSGHEQYF.

The chain employs TRBV5-1 and TRBJ2-7, with 7 bases lining up with TRBD2. Germline CDR1 is SGHRS and CDR2 is YFSETQ. This CDR3 is 18 amino acids long. After removal of 2 bases from V and 0 bases from J, the junction contained 14 bases not matched to a gene. DNA for the CDR3: TGCGCCAGCAGCTTTGCCATCTTAAGCGGGACGAGCTCCTACGAGCAGTACTTC. Amino acids: CASSFAILSGTSSYEQYF.

This clone was seen many times. V and J are TRBV10-3 and TRBJ2-7, with 9 bases identical to TRBD1. The CDR3 covers 16 residues. With 4 bases clipped from V and 0 bases from J, the junction kept 7 bases outside the gene matches. Looked up from germline, CDR1 is ENHRY and CDR2 is SYGVKD. The DNA for the CDR3 is TGTGCCATCAGTGTTCGGGGACAGGGTAGCTCCTACGAGCAGTACTTC. This gives the protein CAISVRGQGSSYEQYF.